This TCR beta chain was recovered during a study of blood T cell repertoires in COVID-19. Method: immunoSEQ multiplex PCR; TCRdb's copy keeps in-frame clones and lacks some. The sample records approximately 240,000 clones, around 90% being singletons. The sequenced sample was PBMCs or T cells enriched from blood (not recorded which). The TCR comes from a woman aged 25 to 45 with acute COVID-19.

The CDR3, as DNA: TGTGCCAGCAGCAAGGGACTAGCGGGGGGCCAAAGCACAGATACGCAGTATTTT. Protein sequence: CASSKGLAGGQSTDTQYF. The gene calls are TRBV5-4 and TRBJ2-3; 15 nucleotides align to TRBD2. The V segment lost 4 bases and the J segment 0 bases; nucleotides outside the gene matches: 6. The CDR3 has 18 amino acids. The V gene's germline CDR1 is SGHNT and CDR2 YYREEE (reference sequence).